A selection of T cell receptor beta chains follows, all from one sample in a study of T cell responses to AZD1222 COVID-19 vaccine. Clones were read by immunoSEQ multiplex PCR, and TCRdb kept only the in-frame ones, dropping some. The table shows tens of thousands of clones, with 70% to 85% occurring only once. The material sequenced was peripheral blood, taken on day 0 of AZD1222 vaccination. The source is an adult in good health. Both conserved end residues are part of each CDR3. Rows give clone size only sometimes, using once, few, many, or a class for an expanded clone.

CDR3 length: 15
V gene: TRBV3-1/TRBV3-2
clone size: NA
CDR3 protein: CASSQELILYNEQFF

CDR3 length: 15
V gene: TRBV23-1
clone size: NA
CDR3 protein: CASTSGTQNTGELFF

CDR3 length: 15
V gene: TRBV5-6
clone size: NA
CDR3 protein: CASSLVAGGTDTQYF

CDR3 length: 15
V gene: TRBV7-9
clone size: NA
CDR3 protein: CASSLGADSNQPQHF

CDR3 length: 15
V gene: TRBV5-8
clone size: NA
CDR3 protein: CASSSGTGKNEKLFF

CDR3 length: 15
V gene: TRBV6-5
clone size: NA
CDR3 protein: CASSRRPGGTEGQYF

CDR3 length: 12
V gene: TRBV11-2
clone size: NA
CDR3 protein: CASSLGRESYTF

CDR3 length: 13
V gene: TRBV7-8
clone size: NA
CDR3 protein: CASSLGPNYGYTF

CDR3 length: 17
V gene: TRBV7-8
clone size: few
CDR3 protein: CASSTRPWDRGGEKLFF

CDR3 length: 12
V gene: TRBV11-2
clone size: NA
CDR3 protein: CASSWDRGEAFF

CDR3 length: 13
V gene: TRBV28
clone size: once
CDR3 protein: CASSLGQGETQYF

CDR3 length: 13
V gene: TRBV11-2
clone size: few
CDR3 protein: CASSLGSANEQYF

CDR3 length: 14
V gene: TRBV29-1
clone size: NA
CDR3 protein: CSAYGGTGIYGYTF

CDR3 length: 15
V gene: TRBV2
clone size: NA
CDR3 protein: CASSLGTIHNEKLFF

CDR3 length: 13
V gene: TRBV7-9
clone size: NA
CDR3 protein: CASSFHAVGEQYF

CDR3 length: 15
V gene: TRBV27
clone size: NA
CDR3 protein: CASSSPGQGIYEQYF

CDR3 length: 13
V gene: TRBV5-6
clone size: NA
CDR3 protein: CASSFTGQIGYTF

CDR3 length: 14
V gene: TRBV18
clone size: NA
CDR3 protein: CASSPPSINNEQFF

CDR3 length: 14
V gene: TRBV18
clone size: NA
CDR3 protein: CASSPLKGDDEQFF

CDR3 length: 15
V gene: TRBV3-1/TRBV3-2
clone size: NA
CDR3 protein: CASSQEGQGDYGYTF

CDR3 length: 13
V gene: TRBV5-5
clone size: NA
CDR3 protein: CASSVQGDQPQHF

CDR3 length: 11
V gene: TRBV7-9
clone size: NA
CDR3 protein: CASSLEGPLHF

CDR3 length: 13
V gene: TRBV29-1
clone size: NA
CDR3 protein: CSGTGAVRTEAFF

CDR3 length: 12
V gene: TRBV2
clone size: NA
CDR3 protein: CASSGGGDGYTF

CDR3 length: 13
V gene: TRBV3-1/TRBV3-2
clone size: NA
CDR3 protein: CASSLRDSYEQYF

CDR3 length: 15
V gene: TRBV6-4
clone size: NA
CDR3 protein: CASSATGGLRTEAFF